The clone carrying this TCR beta chain was detected only a few times. Primers used in a second PCR of roughly 7 to 12 cycles were a sample-barcoded 5' primer and a J-beta primer mix. TCRdb re-called the 5' RACE reads through MiXCR, storing one row per CDR3 protein. The sample lists more than 1.4 million distinct CDR3 sequences; approximately 38% were seen once. The data belong to a study of blood T cells in healthy people across ages. They isolated at least 6 million PBMCs from each sample. CDR3 length: 13 amino acids. The germline V gene has CDR1 SGDLS and CDR2 YYNGEE. The chain links TRBV9 to TRBJ2-4; D is perhaps TRBD1 or TRBD2 (5 bases each). The closer fit of TRBJ2-7 to the DNA end suggests the J call may be wrong. Sequencing was carried out using blood. The clonotype originates from a woman in her late teens or twenties in good health. This CDR3 is CASGGTAYYEQYF. In DNA, the CDR3 is TGTGCCAGCGGGGGAACAGCCTACTACGAGCAGTACTTC.